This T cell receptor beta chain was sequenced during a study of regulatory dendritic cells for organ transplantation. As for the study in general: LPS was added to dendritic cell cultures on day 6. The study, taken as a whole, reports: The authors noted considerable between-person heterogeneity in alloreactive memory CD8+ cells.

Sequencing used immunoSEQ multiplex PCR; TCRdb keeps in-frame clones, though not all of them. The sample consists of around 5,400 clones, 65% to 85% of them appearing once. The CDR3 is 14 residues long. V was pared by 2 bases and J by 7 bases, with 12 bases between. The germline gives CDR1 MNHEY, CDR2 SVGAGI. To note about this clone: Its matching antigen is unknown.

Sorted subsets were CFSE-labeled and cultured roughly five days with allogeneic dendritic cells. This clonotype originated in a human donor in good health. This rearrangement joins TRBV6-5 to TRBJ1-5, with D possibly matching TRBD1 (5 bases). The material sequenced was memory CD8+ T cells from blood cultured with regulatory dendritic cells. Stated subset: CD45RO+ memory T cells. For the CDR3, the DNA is TGTGCCAGCAGTTACGATTCAGGGAGCCAGCCCCAGCATTTT. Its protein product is CASSYDSGSQPQHF.